This T cell receptor beta chain was documented in a study of blood T cell repertoires in COVID-19. Original processing notes: The authors estimated nucleated cell counts from reference gene primer amplification. Assay used: immunoSEQ multiplex PCR; TCRdb lists only in-frame clones, some missing. That table gives V, J and clone size, and the DNA gave D and trimming. The sample carries more than 200,000 clones, approximately 80% recorded once. The CDR3 has 13 amino acids. From germline, CDR1 is ENHRY and CDR2 SYGVKD. V dropped 6 bases and J dropped 7 bases, with 13 bases sitting between them. This chain links TRBV10-3 with TRBJ1-5, with D perhaps matching TRBD1 (6 bases). This clonotype was sampled from a woman at least 80 years old with active or convalescent COVID-19. The specimen was peripheral blood. In nucleotides, the CDR3 is TGTGCCATCAGGGCAGGGGCAAGGCAGCCCCAGCATTTT. Its translation is CAIRAGARQPQHF.